This T cell receptor (beta chain) was obtained from a study of T cells in localized non-small cell lung cancer. Study conclusions and caveats: The study detected a median around 57 of the top 100 tumor clones in adjacent lung. Uninvolved adjacent lung had more T cell clonality than any other tissue, topping tumor. Sequencing, confined to only one tumor region, leaves heterogeneity possible.

The protocol was immunoSEQ multiplex PCR, while the TCRdb copy is restricted to in-frame clones and leaves out a portion. This sample yields 50,000 to 60,000 clones, of which about 78% are seen a single time; about 4.6% belongs to the top ten. A remark on this clone: No antigen is known for it.

The V end lost 4 bases, the J end lost 9 bases, and 13 bases lay between the germline ends. The CDR3 runs to 13 residues. CDR1 and CDR2 from the germline V gene are MNHEY and SMNVEV (reference sequence). The input for sequencing was PBMCs, taken before any cancer treatment. The chain employs TRBV27 and TRBJ2-1, with a possible D match to TRBD2 (5 bases). This clonotype originated in a woman aged 40 to 75 with stage II lung adenocarcinoma. For the CDR3, the DNA is TGTGCCAGCAGTTCGTCCCTCGGGGTTGAGCAGTTCTTC. It is translated as CASSSSLGVEQFF.